This TCR beta chain is drawn from a study of shared clonotypes between healthy human individuals. Here immunoSEQ multiplex PCR was the method, and the copy in TCRdb shows in-frame clones only, minus some. Among roughly 2.2 million clones listed, approximately 90% were seen once. This clone was counted a single time. Its antigen is undetermined. Study-wide findings and caveats: Naive subsets tended to show greater estimated richness than memory subsets. For sorted subsets, rarefaction showed incomplete sequencing despite large depth. For naive CD4 cells, 4% to 5% of clonotypes were shared across a handful of donors. Non-shared clonotypes were found to have lower generation probabilities than the clonotypes that were shared by all four of the sorted-subset donors.

Germline V gives CDR1 LNHDA, CDR2 SQIVND (reference sequence). CDR3 length: 15 residues. Trimming took off 5 bases at V and 4 bases at J, with 17 bases between the two ends. What was sequenced was naive CD4+ T cells from PBMCs. Subset: CD45RA+ positively selected. The sequence was collected from a man aged 18 to 29 in good health. Some clones in this sample may be carry-over from other donors' samples. The V call is TRBV19, the J call TRBJ1-2; no clear D gene. The CDR3 region has the DNA TGTGCCAGTAGTCAAAACCCCCGCAGCGGCTATGGCTACACCTTC. Protein: CASSQNPRSGYGYTF.